This TCR beta chain was identified during a study of HIV-infected patients and healthy controls. The table lists this clonotype with many counts. Germline V gene data show CDR1 as MNHEY and CDR2 as SMNVEV (reference sequence). Trimming removed 4 bases from V and 9 bases from J; junction bases left unmatched: 6. This CDR3 contains 13 residues. In TCRdb, the 5' RACE reads were re-called with MiXCR into one record per CDR3 protein. The table has about 64,000 distinct CDR3 sequences, 15% to 20% seen once. The origin of this receptor is a human donor in good health. Sequencing used CD4+ T cells from blood. The V call is TRBV27, the J call TRBJ2-1; 7 bases are shared with TRBD1. CDR3 sequence reads: CASSSQGFAEQFF. CDR3 DNA: TGTGCCAGCAGTTCACAGGGGTTCGCTGAGCAGTTCTTC.